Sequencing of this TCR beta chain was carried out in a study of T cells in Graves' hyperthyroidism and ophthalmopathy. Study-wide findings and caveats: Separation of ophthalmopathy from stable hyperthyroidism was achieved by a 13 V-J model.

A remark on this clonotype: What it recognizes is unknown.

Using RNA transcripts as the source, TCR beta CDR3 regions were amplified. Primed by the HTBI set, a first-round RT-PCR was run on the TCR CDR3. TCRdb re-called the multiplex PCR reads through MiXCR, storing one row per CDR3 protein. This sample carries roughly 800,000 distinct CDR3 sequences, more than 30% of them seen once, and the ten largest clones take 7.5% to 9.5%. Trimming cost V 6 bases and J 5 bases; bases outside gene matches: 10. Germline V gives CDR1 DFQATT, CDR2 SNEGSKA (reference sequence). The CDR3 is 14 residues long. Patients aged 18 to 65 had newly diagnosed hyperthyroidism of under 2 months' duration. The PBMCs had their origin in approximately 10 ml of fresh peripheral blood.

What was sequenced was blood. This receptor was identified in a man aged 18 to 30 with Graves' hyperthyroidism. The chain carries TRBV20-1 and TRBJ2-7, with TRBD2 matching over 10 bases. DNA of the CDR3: TGCAGTGCCCGACGGACTAGCGGAGCCCACGAGCAGTACTTC. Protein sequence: CSARRTSGAHEQYF.